The present T cell receptor (beta chain) was sequenced within a study of blood T cell repertoires in COVID-19 (dated by TCRdb to 2020 to 2021). Some background on the complete study: Samples covering the acute and convalescent phases of COVID-19 were provided by collaborators in the United States, Italy and Spain. The prospective study material was composed of cDNA or gDNA derived from T cells, B-cell-depleted T cells, or PBMCs. Subjects who had been exposed to COVID-19, were actively infected with it, or had recovered from it provided the deeply sampled blood TCRbeta repertoires that made up the dataset. The repertoires were made available in a free public database intended to serve as a resource for research on the immune response to SARS-CoV-2. The samples were drawn from the first 160 participants of the ongoing ImmuneRACE study and from 1,254 subjects provided by 6 global collaborators. Nearly every sample came with metadata listing a de-identified subject ID, COVID-19 status, age in years and sex. Where available, HLA class I and class II types were taken from metadata supplied by the sample provider and were not determined by assay-based typing.

The paper's findings and limits, for the study overall: How much clinical and demographic metadata was included differed by source and by participant, and the metadata was provided uncurated.

The immunoSEQ Assay, a bias-controlled multiplex PCR, was used to amplify TCRbeta CDR3 regions from genomic DNA. From the authors' description of their analysis: The number of nucleated cells in each sample was estimated from the amplification of reference gene primers within the assay. To quantify the absolute abundance of each unique TCRbeta CDR3 rearrangement, sequence reads were collapsed and filtered. For each sample, productive Simpson clonality was calculated as the square root of Simpson's diversity index over productive rearrangements. Entries here come from immuneACCESS through TCRdb and include only in-frame sequences with V and J called. Some clones fail to appear in such tables; in the studies checked, an unresolved V gene covers under half of the shortfall, and the cause of the remainder is unknown. D and trimming were read from the DNA, whereas the V and J calls and clone size are those reported in that table. Here the sample has about 180,000 clones; under 85% occur a single time. The top ten constitute 7.5% to 10% of the sample.

On this clone itself: Its antigen remains undetermined. Within one base of it there is no much larger clone, and no base qualities were kept.

Each collaborating institution followed its own protocols to collect whole blood in K2EDTA tubes. Collaborator samples were shipped for TCRbeta analysis as frozen whole blood, isolated PBMCs, or DNA extracted from either sample type. The CDR1 and CDR2 encoded by the germline V gene are SQVTM and ANQGSEA. The cysteine opens and the phenylalanine closes a CDR3 of 14 amino acids. The kept DNA is CDR3 alone, 42 bases in frame from the first base. Between the V and J ends, shortened by 5 bases and 0 bases respectively, the junction contains 8 bases. This clonotype was sampled from an elderly woman with acute or convalescent COVID-19. Sequencing was done on a sample of peripheral blood. The rearranged chain carries TRBV29-1 and TRBJ2-6, with a tentative D gene TRBD1 over 6 matching bases. The CDR3 protein is CSVRDTSGANVLTF. In nucleotide form, the sequence is TGCAGCGTTCGGGACACCTCTGGGGCCAACGTCCTGACTTTC.